These T cell receptor beta chains were read from a single sample in a study of early T cells in non-severe SARS-CoV-2 infection. TCRdb processed the 5' RACE reads anew with MiXCR; each CDR3 protein has one entry. The sample yields 25,000 to 35,000 distinct CDR3 sequences, roughly 3.9% seen once. Sequencing used whole blood. The origin of the receptors is an adult who was a healthcare worker with PCR-confirmed SARS-CoV-2 infection or an uninfected control (not recorded which). The CDR3 runs from the conserved cysteine through the conserved F or W. The D gene is left open where the match is weak. Clone size, where shown, is once, few, many, or a class for clones that have expanded.

V	size	J	D	DNA	CDR3
TRBV29-1	many	TRBJ2-7	TRBD1	TGCAGCGCTGGGGGGGGACAGGGCGAATACGAGCAGTACTTC	CSAGGGQGEYEQYF
TRBV5-1	few	TRBJ2-6	-	TGCGCCAGCAGGGAGGGAAGGGCCTCTGGGGCCAACGTCCTGACTTTC	CASREGRASGANVLTF
TRBV21-1	many	TRBJ1-2	-	TGTGCCAGCAGCAAAGTGGCAGGAAGTCTGGAGGGCTACACCTTC	CASSKVAGSLEGYTF
TRBV19	many	TRBJ2-1	TRBD1	TGTGCCACCCGGACAGGGGGTATCGGGGAGCAGTTCTTC	CATRTGGIGEQFF
TRBV12-3/TRBV12-4	-	TRBJ2-4	TRBD2	TGTGCCAGCACCCGCGGGGGGAAAAACATACGGTACTTC	CASTRGGKNIRYF
TRBV20-1	few	TRBJ2-7	TRBD2	TGCAGTGCTGGGGGACTAGCGGGCTACGAGCAGTACTTC	CSAGGLAGYEQYF
TRBV18	many	TRBJ2-7	-	TGTGCCAGCTCACCCCGTTCAGACTACGAGCAGTACTTC	CASSPRSDYEQYF
TRBV5-1	many	TRBJ2-7	-	TGCGCCAGCAGCTTATCGGACATCTACGAGCAGTACTTC	CASSLSDIYEQYF
TRBV11-2	-	TRBJ1-1	-	TGTGCCAGCAGCTTAATCCGGGCAGCGAACACTGAAGCTTTCTTT	CASSLIRAANTEAFF
TRBV7-2	medium-sized	TRBJ2-2	TRBD1	TGTGCCAGCAGCATCCAGGGGGCGAACACCGGGGAGCTGTTTTTT	CASSIQGANTGELFF
TRBV24-1	many	TRBJ2-5	TRBD1	TGTGCCACCAGTGGCCCGGACAGGGGATGGGAGACCCAGTACTTC	CATSGPDRGWETQYF
TRBV11-3	many	TRBJ2-7	-	TGTGCCAGCAGCTTCAGGGAAACCTACGAGCAGTACTTC	CASSFRETYEQYF
TRBV20-1	-	TRBJ1-3	TRBD1	TGCAGTGCTTCCTCCATATTACAGGGGGTCTTCTCTGGAAACACCATATATTTT	CSASSILQGVFSGNTIYF
TRBV6-1	many	TRBJ1-2	-	TGTGCCAGTGTGGAGCAAGGACGCCGTATAATATCGTGGACCTTC	CASVEQGRRIISWTF
TRBV19	few	TRBJ1-3	-	TGTGCCAGTAGTATCCTCTCTGGAAACACCATATATTTT	CASSILSGNTIYF
TRBV27	many	TRBJ1-2	TRBD1	TGTGCCAGCAGCTTAGACAGGGGGCGTAGCTACACCTTC	CASSLDRGRSYTF
TRBV6-5	many	TRBJ1-5	-	TGTGCCAGCAGTTACTCGATCGGGGCTCAGCCCCAGCATTTT	CASSYSIGAQPQHF
TRBV9	many	TRBJ2-5	TRBD2	TGTGCCAGCAGCGTATCGACTAGCGGGGCGGAGACCCAGTACTTC	CASSVSTSGAETQYF
TRBV5-5	few	TRBJ2-7	-	TGTGCCAGCAGCTTGAAAGGGTACGAGCAGTACTTC	CASSLKGYEQYF
TRBV7-2	many	TRBJ2-3	-	TGTGCCAGCAGGTCCTGGGGGGCGTCTCGCACAGATACGCAGTATTTT	CASRSWGASRTDTQYF
TRBV5-4	many	TRBJ1-2	TRBD1	TGTGCCAGCAGCCCACGGACAGGGAGTCTCGGAGGCTACACCTTC	CASSPRTGSLGGYTF
TRBV30	many	TRBJ2-1	-	TGTGCCTGGAAAGAGGGGGGGATTGAGCAGTTCTTC	CAWKEGGIEQFF
TRBV4-2	many	TRBJ2-7	-	TGTGCCAGCAGCCCGGGCGCGGCTTCCGACTACGAGCAGTACTTC	CASSPGAASDYEQYF
TRBV5-4	many	TRBJ1-1	TRBD1	TGTGCCAGCAGCCCCACACGGGACAGGGTCACTGAAGCTTTCTTT	CASSPTRDRVTEAFF
TRBV10-3	many	TRBJ1-2	-	TGTGCCATCAACGGGGGCCCCTATGGCTACACCTTC	CAINGGPYGYTF
TRBV20-1	many	TRBJ2-1	-	TGCAGTGCTATCCAGGGGAGTGGGAAGTTCTTC	CSAIQGSGKFF
TRBV7-7	many	TRBJ2-3	-	TGTGCCAGCAGCCTAAGCCCCCGGGGGAGCACAGATACGCAGTATTTT	CASSLSPRGSTDTQYF
TRBV15	many	TRBJ2-1	-	TGTGCCACCAGCAGAGACAGGGGGGCCTACAATGAGCAGTTCTTC	CATSRDRGAYNEQFF
TRBV27	few	TRBJ2-7	TRBD2	TGTGCCAGCAGTTTAGGGACTAGCTCTGTCTACGAGCAGTACTTC	CASSLGTSSVYEQYF
TRBV7-2	many	TRBJ2-7	-	TGTGCCAGCAGCCCCACATCCTACGAGCAGTACTTC	CASSPTSYEQYF
TRBV25-1	many	TRBJ2-7	TRBD1	TGTGCCAGCAGTGAATCTTTCCGGACAGGGTACTACGAGCAGTACTTC	CASSESFRTGYYEQYF
TRBV20-1	-	TRBJ2-7	-	TGCAGTGCTAGAGGGACTTCCTACGAGCAGTACTTC	CSARGTSYEQYF
TRBV29-1	many	TRBJ2-7	-	TGCAGCGTTGTCCCCTGCTGCACAGGGTTCCACGAGCAGTACTTC	CSVVPCCTGFHEQYF
TRBV29-1	few	TRBJ1-6	-	TGCAGCGTTGCTTTGGCGAGCTCCTATAATTCACCCCTCCACTTT	CSVALASSYNSPLHF
TRBV5-1	many	TRBJ2-1	-	TGCGCCAGCAGCGTGGGATCGACCGGCTCCTACAATGAGCAGTTCTTC	CASSVGSTGSYNEQFF
TRBV6-5	-	TRBJ1-5	TRBD1	TGTGCCAGCAGCCCCGGGACAGGTGGTTTCGTTCAGCCCCAGCATTTT	CASSPGTGGFVQPQHF
TRBV27	many	TRBJ2-5	TRBD1	TGTGCCAGCGGGGACAGCTCGACCCAGTACTTC	CASGDSSTQYF
TRBV20-1	many	TRBJ1-1	-	TGCAGTGCTAGAGATCCTCGGGTGAACACTGAAGCTTTCTTT	CSARDPRVNTEAFF
TRBV6-1	many	TRBJ2-1	TRBD1	TGTGCCAGCAGTGACCTAGGGACAGGTCGTTGGGATGAGCAGTTCTTC	CASSDLGTGRWDEQFF
TRBV12-3/TRBV12-4	many	TRBJ2-7	-	TGTGCCAGCAGTCACGGGGCCCGCAGGGCGTCCTACGAGCAGTACTTC	CASSHGARRASYEQYF
TRBV20-1	many	TRBJ1-1	-	TGCAGTGCTCCCTCGGTGGCAGCCGGCGGGACTGAAGCTTTCTTT	CSAPSVAAGGTEAFF
TRBV7-9	-	TRBJ2-1	-	TGTGCCAGCAGCACCAGGGGCACGAACCTCTACAATGAGCAGTTCTTC	CASSTRGTNLYNEQFF